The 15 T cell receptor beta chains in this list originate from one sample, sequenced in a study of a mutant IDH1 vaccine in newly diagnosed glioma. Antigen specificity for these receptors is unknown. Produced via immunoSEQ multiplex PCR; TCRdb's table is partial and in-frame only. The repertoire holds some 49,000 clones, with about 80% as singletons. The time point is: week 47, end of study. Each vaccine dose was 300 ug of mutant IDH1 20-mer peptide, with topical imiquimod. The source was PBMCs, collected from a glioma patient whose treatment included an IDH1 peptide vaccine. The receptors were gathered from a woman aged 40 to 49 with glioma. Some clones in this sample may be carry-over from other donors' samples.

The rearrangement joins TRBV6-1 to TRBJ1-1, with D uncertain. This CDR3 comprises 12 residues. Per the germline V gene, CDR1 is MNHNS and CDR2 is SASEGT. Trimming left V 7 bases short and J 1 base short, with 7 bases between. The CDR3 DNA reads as TGTGCCAGCAACCTGAGGAACACTGAAGCTTTCTTT. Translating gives CASNLRNTEAFF.

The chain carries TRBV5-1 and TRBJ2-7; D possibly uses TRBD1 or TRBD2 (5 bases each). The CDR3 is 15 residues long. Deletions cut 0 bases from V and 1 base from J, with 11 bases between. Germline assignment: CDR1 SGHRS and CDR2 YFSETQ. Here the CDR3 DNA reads TGCGCCAGCAGCTTGGGACAGCGGCTTTCCTACGAGCAGTACTTC. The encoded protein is CASSLGQRLSYEQYF.

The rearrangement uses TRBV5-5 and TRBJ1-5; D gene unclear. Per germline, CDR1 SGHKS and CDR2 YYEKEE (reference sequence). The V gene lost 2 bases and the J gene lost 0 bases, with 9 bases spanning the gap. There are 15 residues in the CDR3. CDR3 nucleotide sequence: TGTGCCAGCAGCTTTACGGCGGCTAGCAATCAGCCCCAGCATTTT. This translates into CASSFTAASNQPQHF. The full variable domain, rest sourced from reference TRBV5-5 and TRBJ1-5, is DAGVTQSPTHLIKTRGQQVTLRCSPISGHKSVSWYQQVLGQGPQFIFQYYEKEERGRGNFPDRFSARQFPNYSSELNVNALLLGDSALYLCASSFTAASNQPQHFGDGTRLSIL.

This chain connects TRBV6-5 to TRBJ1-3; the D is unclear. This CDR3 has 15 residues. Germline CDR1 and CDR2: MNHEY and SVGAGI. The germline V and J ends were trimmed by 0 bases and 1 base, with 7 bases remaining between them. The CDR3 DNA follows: TGTGCCAGCAGTTACTCATTTGGATCTGGAAACACCATATATTTT. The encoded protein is CASSYSFGSGNTIYF.

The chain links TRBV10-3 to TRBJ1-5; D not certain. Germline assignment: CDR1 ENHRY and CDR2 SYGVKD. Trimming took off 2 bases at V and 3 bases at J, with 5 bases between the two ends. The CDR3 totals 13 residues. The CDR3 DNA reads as TGTGCCATCAGTGAGCCATTCAATCAGCCCCAGCATTTT. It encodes CAISEPFNQPQHF.

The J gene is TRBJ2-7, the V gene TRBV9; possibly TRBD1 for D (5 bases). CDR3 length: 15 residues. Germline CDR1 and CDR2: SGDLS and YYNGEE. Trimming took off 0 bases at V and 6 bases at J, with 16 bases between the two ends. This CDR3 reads CASSVEGRVLGEQYF. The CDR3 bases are TGTGCCAGCAGCGTAGAGGGCAGGGTACTCGGCGAGCAGTACTTC.

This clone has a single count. The CDR3 is CASTQAAWNYGYTF. CDR3 in DNA: TGTGCCAGCACGCAGGCGGCGTGGAACTATGGCTACACCTTC. The chain carries TRBV6-5 and TRBJ1-2; D call uncertain. The CDR3 is made up of 14 amino acids. Per germline, CDR1 MNHEY and CDR2 SVGAGI. Trimming shortened V by 7 bases and J by 2 bases, and 14 bases separated the two germline ends.

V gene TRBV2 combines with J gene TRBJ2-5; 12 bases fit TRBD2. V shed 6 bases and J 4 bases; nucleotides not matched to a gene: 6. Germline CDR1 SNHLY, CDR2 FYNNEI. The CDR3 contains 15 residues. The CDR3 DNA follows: TGTGCCAGCAGGAGAGGGGGACTAGCGGGAGAGACCCAGTACTTC. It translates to CASRRGGLAGETQYF.

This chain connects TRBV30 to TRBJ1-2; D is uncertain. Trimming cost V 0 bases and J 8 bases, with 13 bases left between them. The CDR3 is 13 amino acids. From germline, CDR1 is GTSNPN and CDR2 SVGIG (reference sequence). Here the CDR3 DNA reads TGTGCCTGGAGTGTAACAAACCGTATGGGCTACACCTTC. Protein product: CAWSVTNRMGYTF.

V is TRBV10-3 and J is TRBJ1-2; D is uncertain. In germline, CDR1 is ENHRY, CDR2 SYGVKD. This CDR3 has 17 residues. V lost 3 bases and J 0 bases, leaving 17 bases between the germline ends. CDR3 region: CAISDLRGNKANYGYTF. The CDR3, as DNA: TGTGCCATCAGTGACCTTAGAGGGAATAAGGCTAACTATGGCTACACCTTC.

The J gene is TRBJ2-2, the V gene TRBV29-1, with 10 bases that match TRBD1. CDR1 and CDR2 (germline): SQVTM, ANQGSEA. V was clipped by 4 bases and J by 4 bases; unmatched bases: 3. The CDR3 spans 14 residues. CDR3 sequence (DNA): TGCAGCGTTGGGACAGGGGGACTCACCGGGGAGCTGTTTTTT. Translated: CSVGTGGLTGELFF.

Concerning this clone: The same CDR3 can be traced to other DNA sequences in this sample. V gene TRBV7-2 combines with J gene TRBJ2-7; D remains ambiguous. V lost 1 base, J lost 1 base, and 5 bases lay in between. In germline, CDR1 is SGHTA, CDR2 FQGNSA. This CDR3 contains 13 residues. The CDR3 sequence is CASSLEVSYEQYF. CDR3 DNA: TGTGCCAGCAGCTTAGAAGTTTCCTACGAGCAGTACTTC.

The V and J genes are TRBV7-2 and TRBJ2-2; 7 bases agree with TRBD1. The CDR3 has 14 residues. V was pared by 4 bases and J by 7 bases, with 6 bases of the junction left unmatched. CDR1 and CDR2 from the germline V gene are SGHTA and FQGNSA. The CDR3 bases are TGTGCCAGCAGCTCCCGACAGGGTGGCGGGGAGCTGTTTTTT. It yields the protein CASSSRQGGGELFF.

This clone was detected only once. CDR3 in amino acids: CATLTGGRGHNEQFF. CDR3 nucleotides: TGTGCCACTCTAACCGGGGGGCGAGGTCACAATGAGCAGTTCTTC. The chain carries TRBV6-5 and TRBJ2-1; weak D call: TRBD2 (7 bases). The CDR3 consists of 15 residues. Trimming shortened V by 10 bases and J by 5 bases, and 21 bases separated the two germline ends. CDR1 is MNHEY, CDR2 SVGAGI, per germline.

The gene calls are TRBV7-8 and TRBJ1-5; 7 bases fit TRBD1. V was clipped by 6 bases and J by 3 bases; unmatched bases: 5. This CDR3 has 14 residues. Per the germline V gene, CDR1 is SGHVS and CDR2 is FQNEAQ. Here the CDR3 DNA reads TGTGCCAGCAGTACCGGGACAGACAATCAGCCCCAGCATTTT. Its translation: CASSTGTDNQPQHF.